The sequence of this TCR beta chain was determined in a study of blood T cell repertoires in COVID-19. The overall study: Samples came from the United States, Italy and Spain, spanning acute and convalescent COVID-19. The analysed material was cDNA or gDNA that came from T cells, B-cell-depleted T cells, or PBMCs.

Original data processing: Amplification from reference gene primers served as the basis for estimated nucleated cell counts. Libraries were prepared by immunoSEQ multiplex PCR; TCRdb keeps only in-frame clonotypes and omits some of them. Clone size and V and J calls were adopted from that table, with D and trimming inferred from the DNA. The data show roughly 73,000 clones, with around 78% seen just once and around 15% held by the top ten. Losses at the gene ends were 3 bases for V and 5 bases for J; bases not matched to a gene: 7. This CDR3 spans 15 amino acids. The germline V gene encodes CDR1 SGHTA and CDR2 FQGNSA.

The sequenced sample consisted of peripheral blood. The sequence derives from a human donor in a cohort sampled during active COVID-19. The V gene is TRBV7-2, the J gene TRBJ1-2, with 9 bases aligning to TRBD1. The CDR3 bases are TGTGCCAGCAGCTTTCCTCCGGGACAGGGTTATGGCTACACCTTC. Its protein is CASSFPPGQGYGYTF.